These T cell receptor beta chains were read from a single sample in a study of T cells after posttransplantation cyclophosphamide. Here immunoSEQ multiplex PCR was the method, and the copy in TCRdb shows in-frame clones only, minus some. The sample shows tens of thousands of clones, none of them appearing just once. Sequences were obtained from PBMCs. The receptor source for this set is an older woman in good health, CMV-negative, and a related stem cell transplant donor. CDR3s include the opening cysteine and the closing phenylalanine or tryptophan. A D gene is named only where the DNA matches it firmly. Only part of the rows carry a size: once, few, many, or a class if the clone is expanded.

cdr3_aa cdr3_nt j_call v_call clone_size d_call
CASSLGGQSNEKLFF TGTGCCAGCAGTTTGGGGGGGCAATCTAATGAAAAACTGTTTTTT TRBJ1-4 TRBV28 many -
CASSFPGLNEQFF TGTGCCAGCAGTTTTCCTGGCCTCAATGAGCAGTTCTTC TRBJ2-1 TRBV28 - -
CASSPLTGANTEAFF TGTGCCAGCAGCCCCCTGACAGGGGCAAACACTGAAGCTTTCTTT TRBJ1-1 TRBV9 many TRBD1
CASSKQGLGNQPQHF TGTGCCAGCAGTAAACAGGGGCTTGGCAATCAGCCCCAGCATTTT TRBJ1-5 TRBV27 many TRBD1
CASSFKGPHNTGELFF TGCGCCAGCAGCTTTAAGGGGCCCCATAACACCGGGGAGCTGTTTTTT TRBJ2-2 TRBV4-1 - -
CASSEWGGTFSGANVLTF TGTGCCAGCAGTGAATGGGGGGGAACCTTCTCTGGGGCCAACGTCCTGACTTTC TRBJ2-6 TRBV6-1 many TRBD2
CASSWTLYEQYF TGTGCCAGCAGTTGGACTCTGTACGAGCAGTACTTC TRBJ2-7 TRBV28 many -
CASSLWVGTVSNQPQHF TGTGCCAGCAGCTTATGGGTCGGGACAGTAAGTAATCAGCCCCAGCATTTT TRBJ1-5 TRBV7-3 many TRBD1
CSGGLFQETQYF TGCAGCGGGGGACTCTTTCAAGAGACCCAGTACTTC TRBJ2-5 TRBV29-1 few -
CASSLGGSEWETQYF TGTGCCAGCAGTTTGGGCGGGAGTGAATGGGAGACCCAGTACTTC TRBJ2-5 TRBV6-5 many TRBD2
CASSLVGFQEAQYF TGTGCCAGCAGCTTGGTTGGTTTCCAAGAGGCCCAGTACTTC TRBJ2-5 TRBV5-4 few -
CASSPEVRYNSPLHF TGTGCCAGCAGCCCGGAGGTTAGGTATAATTCACCCCTCCACTTT TRBJ1-6 TRBV7-8 - -
CASSVVPDSSYEQYF TGTGCCAGCAGCGTAGTCCCTGATAGCTCCTACGAGCAGTACTTC TRBJ2-7 TRBV9 few -
CASSPTTGLGTEAFF TGTGCCAGCAGCCCTACGACAGGGTTGGGCACTGAAGCTTTCTTT TRBJ1-1 TRBV9 many TRBD1
CAWSVSRQAFF TGTGCCTGGAGTGTATCTAGGCAAGCTTTCTTT TRBJ1-1 TRBV30 many -
CASWDPEEGFQPQHF TGTGCCAGCTGGGACCCCGAGGAGGGATTTCAGCCCCAGCATTTT TRBJ1-5 TRBV5-3 many -
CASSFGQSFSEAFF TGTGCCAGCAGCTTCGGACAGAGTTTCTCTGAAGCTTTCTTT TRBJ1-1 TRBV11-2 many -
CAWSPGTASNQPQHF TGTGCCTGGAGTCCCGGGACAGCTAGCAATCAGCCCCAGCATTTT TRBJ1-5 TRBV30 many TRBD1
CASAAGGWYNEQFF TGTGCCAGCGCCGCAGGGGGGTGGTACAATGAGCAGTTCTTC TRBJ2-1 TRBV6-5 many -
CACAGTDNSPLHF TGTGCCTGTGCCGGGACAGATAATTCACCCCTCCACTTT TRBJ1-6 TRBV27 many TRBD1
CASQGTRYNEQFF TGTGCCAGCCAAGGGACTAGATACAATGAGCAGTTCTTC TRBJ2-1 TRBV6-5 many TRBD2
CASSEAPNPRGLETQYF TGTGCCAGCAGTGAGGCCCCTAACCCCAGGGGATTGGAGACCCAGTACTTC TRBJ2-5 TRBV6-1 many -
CASSGRTGGREKLFF TGTGCCAGCAGTGGAAGGACAGGGGGCAGAGAAAAACTGTTTTTT TRBJ1-4 TRBV2 many TRBD1
CASSRDSGNSPLHF TGTGCCAGCAGCCGGGACAGTGGGAATTCACCCCTCCACTTT TRBJ1-6 TRBV7-9 - TRBD1
CASSLVGAGYGYTF TGTGCCAGCAGCTTAGTGGGGGCTGGCTATGGCTACACCTTC TRBJ1-2 TRBV11-1 many -
CASSLGGGDQPQHF TGCGCCAGCAGCTTGGGAGGGGGTGATCAGCCCCAGCATTTT TRBJ1-5 TRBV5-1 many -
CASSIVRNTEAFF TGTGCCAGTAGTATCGTCCGGAACACTGAAGCTTTCTTT TRBJ1-1 TRBV19 many -
CASTKRGGTDTQYF TGTGCCTCCACGAAGCGGGGGGGCACAGATACGCAGTATTTT TRBJ2-3 TRBV5-4 many TRBD2
CASSEGLNTEAFF TGTGCCAGCAGTGAGGGCCTGAACACTGAAGCTTTCTTT TRBJ1-1 TRBV6-4 many -
CASSFLLAGVGETQYF TGTGCCAGCAGCTTTCTACTAGCGGGAGTTGGGGAGACCCAGTACTTC TRBJ2-5 TRBV5-6 - TRBD2
CSVDGLAGATSNTQYF TGCAGCGTTGATGGACTAGCGGGAGCGACGTCAAATACGCAGTATTTT TRBJ2-3 TRBV29-1 few TRBD2
CASSYSLDRGYGYTF TGTGCCAGCAGTTACTCGCTAGACAGGGGCTATGGCTACACCTTC TRBJ1-2 TRBV6-6 many TRBD1
CASSAKRGFKETQYF TGTGCCAGCAGCGCGAAGAGGGGGTTTAAAGAGACCCAGTACTTC TRBJ2-5 TRBV5-6 - -
CASSLEGAAGNTIYF TGTGCCAGCAGCTTGGAGGGGGCAGCTGGAAACACCATATATTTT TRBJ1-3 TRBV5-4 many TRBD1
CASSPSTSGSLYEQYF TGTGCCAGCAGCCCTAGTACTAGCGGGAGTTTATACGAGCAGTACTTC TRBJ2-7 TRBV7-2 - TRBD2
CASRPITRGGGQPQHF TGTGCCAGCAGACCTATCACTAGGGGGGGAGGACAGCCCCAGCATTTT TRBJ1-5 TRBV28 few -
CASLSTSGNEQYF TGTGCCAGTCTTTCGACTAGCGGGAACGAGCAGTACTTC TRBJ2-7 TRBV6-6 many TRBD2
CASSPGQRISPLHF TGTGCCAGCAGTCCCGGACAGAGGATTTCACCCCTCCACTTT TRBJ1-6 TRBV28 many -
CASSEQGWDQETQYF TGTGCCAGCAGTGAACAGGGTTGGGACCAAGAGACCCAGTACTTC TRBJ2-5 TRBV2 - -
CASSSPGTGGEQYF TGCGCCAGCAGCTCCCCCGGGACAGGGGGCGAGCAGTACTTC TRBJ2-7 TRBV5-1 many TRBD1
CASSQDQRQAGELFF TGTGCCAGCAGCCAAGATCAACGACAGGCCGGGGAGCTGTTTTTT TRBJ2-2 TRBV14 many -
CASSLGRGYQPQHF TGTGCCAGCAGTTTAGGGAGGGGTTATCAGCCCCAGCATTTT TRBJ1-5 TRBV28 many -
CAISDQGRSYGYTF TGTGCCATCAGTGATCAGGGGCGGAGCTATGGCTACACCTTC TRBJ1-2 TRBV10-3 many -
CASSYGHDGAFF TGTGCCAGCAGTTATGGCCACGATGGAGCTTTCTTT TRBJ1-1 TRBV28 many -
CASSPGLAGGNYEQYF TGCGCCAGCAGCCCGGGACTAGCGGGAGGGAATTACGAGCAGTACTTC TRBJ2-7 TRBV5-1 many TRBD2
CASSRRTGELFF TGTGCCAGCAGCCGGAGGACCGGGGAGCTGTTTTTT TRBJ2-2 TRBV6-5 many -
CASSRTGQETQYF TGTGCCAGCAGCCGTACAGGGCAAGAGACCCAGTACTTC TRBJ2-5 TRBV9 many -
CASSAGPGTNEKLFF TGCGCCAGCAGCGCCGGGCCAGGGACTAATGAAAAACTGTTTTTT TRBJ1-4 TRBV5-1 many -
CASSPRLAGGPGNEQFF TGCGCCAGCAGCCCCAGACTAGCGGGGGGGCCGGGGAATGAGCAGTTCTTC TRBJ2-1 TRBV4-3 few TRBD2
CASSDRGVTDTQYF TGTGCCAGTAGCGACAGGGGCGTCACAGATACGCAGTATTTT TRBJ2-3 TRBV19 many TRBD1